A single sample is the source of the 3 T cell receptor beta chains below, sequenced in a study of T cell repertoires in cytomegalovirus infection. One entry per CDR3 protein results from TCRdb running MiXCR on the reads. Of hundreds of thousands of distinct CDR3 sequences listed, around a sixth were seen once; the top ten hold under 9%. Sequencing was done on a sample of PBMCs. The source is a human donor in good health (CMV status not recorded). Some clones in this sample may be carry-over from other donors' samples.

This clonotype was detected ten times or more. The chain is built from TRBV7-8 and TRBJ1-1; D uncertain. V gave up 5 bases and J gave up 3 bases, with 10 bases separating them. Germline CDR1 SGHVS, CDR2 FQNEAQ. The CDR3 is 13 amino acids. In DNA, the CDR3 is TGTGCCAGCAGCCCAAGAGACTACACTGAAGCTTTCTTT. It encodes CASSPRDYTEAFF.

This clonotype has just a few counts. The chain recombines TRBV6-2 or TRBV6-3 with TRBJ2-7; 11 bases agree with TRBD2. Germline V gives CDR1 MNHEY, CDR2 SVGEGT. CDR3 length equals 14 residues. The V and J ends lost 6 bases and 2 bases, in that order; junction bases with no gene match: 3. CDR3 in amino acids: CASRTSGSAYEQYF. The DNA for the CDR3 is TGTGCCAGCAGAACTAGCGGGAGCGCCTACGAGCAGTACTTC.

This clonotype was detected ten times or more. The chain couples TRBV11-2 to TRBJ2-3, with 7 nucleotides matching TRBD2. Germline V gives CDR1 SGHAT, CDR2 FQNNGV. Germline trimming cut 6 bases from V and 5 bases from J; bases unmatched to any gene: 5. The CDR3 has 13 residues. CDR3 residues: CASRVAGQDTQYF. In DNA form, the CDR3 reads TGTGCCAGCAGGGTAGCGGGTCAAGATACGCAGTATTTT.